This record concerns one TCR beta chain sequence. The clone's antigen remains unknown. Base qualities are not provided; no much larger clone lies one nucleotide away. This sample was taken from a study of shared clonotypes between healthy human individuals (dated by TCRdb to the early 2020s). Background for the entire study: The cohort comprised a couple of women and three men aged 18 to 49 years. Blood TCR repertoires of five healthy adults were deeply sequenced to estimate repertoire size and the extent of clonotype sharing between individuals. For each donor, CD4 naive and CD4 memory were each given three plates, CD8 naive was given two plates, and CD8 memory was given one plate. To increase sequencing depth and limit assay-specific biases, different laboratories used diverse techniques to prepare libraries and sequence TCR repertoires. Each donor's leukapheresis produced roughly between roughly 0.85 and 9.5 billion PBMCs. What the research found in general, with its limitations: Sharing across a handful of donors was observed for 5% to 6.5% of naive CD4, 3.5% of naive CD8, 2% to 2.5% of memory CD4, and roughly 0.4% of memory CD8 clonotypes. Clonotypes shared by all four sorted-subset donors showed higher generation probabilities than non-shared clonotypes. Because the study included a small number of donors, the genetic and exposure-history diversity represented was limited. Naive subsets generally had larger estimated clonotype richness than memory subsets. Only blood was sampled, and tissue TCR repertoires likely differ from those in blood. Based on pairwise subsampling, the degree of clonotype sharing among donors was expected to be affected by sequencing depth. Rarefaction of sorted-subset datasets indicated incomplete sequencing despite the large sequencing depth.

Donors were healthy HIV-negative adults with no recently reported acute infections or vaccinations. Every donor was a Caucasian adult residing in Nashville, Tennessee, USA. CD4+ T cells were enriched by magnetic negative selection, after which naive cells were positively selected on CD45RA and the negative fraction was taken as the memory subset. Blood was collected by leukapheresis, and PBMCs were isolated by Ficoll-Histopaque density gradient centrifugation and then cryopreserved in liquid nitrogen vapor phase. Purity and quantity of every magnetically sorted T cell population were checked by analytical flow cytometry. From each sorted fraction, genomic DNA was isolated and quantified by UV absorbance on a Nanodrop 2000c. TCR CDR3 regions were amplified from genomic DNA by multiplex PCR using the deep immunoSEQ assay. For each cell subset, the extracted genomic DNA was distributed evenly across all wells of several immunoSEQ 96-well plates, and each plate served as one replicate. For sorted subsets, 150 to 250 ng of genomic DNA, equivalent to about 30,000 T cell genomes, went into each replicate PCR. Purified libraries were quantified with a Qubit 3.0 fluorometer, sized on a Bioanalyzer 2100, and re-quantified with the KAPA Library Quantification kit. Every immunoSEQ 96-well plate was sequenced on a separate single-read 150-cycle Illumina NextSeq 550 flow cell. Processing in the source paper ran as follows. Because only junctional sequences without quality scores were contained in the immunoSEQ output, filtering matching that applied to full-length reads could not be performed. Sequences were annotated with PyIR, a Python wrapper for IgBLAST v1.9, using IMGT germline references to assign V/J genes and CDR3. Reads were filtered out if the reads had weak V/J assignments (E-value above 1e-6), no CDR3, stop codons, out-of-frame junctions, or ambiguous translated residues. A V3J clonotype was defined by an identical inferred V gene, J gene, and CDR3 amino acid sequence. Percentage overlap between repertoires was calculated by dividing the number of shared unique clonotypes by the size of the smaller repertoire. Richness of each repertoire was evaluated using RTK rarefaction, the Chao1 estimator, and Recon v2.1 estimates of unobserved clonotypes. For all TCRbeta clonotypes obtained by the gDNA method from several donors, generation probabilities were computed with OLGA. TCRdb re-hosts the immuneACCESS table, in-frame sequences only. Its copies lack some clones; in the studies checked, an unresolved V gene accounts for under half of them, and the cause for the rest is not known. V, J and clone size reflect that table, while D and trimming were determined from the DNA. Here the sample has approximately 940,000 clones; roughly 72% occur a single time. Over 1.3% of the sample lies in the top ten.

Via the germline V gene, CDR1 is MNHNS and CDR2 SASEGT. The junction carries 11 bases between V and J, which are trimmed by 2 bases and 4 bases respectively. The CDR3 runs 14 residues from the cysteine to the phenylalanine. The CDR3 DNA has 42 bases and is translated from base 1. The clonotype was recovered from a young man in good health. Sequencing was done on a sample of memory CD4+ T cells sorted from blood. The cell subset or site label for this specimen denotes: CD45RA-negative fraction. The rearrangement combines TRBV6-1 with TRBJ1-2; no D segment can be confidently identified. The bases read TGTGCCAGCAGTGAATCCACCGTTAGCTATGGCTACACCTTC. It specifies CASSESTVSYGYTF.